This T cell receptor (beta chain) was captured in a study of CD8 T cells in Susac syndrome. From blood CD8+ and CD4+ T cells, TCR beta sequences were generated. Roughly 0.5 to 1 ug RNA was reverse transcribed with random hexamers. The CDR3 of TCR beta was amplified by immunoSEQ multiplex PCR across 54 Vbeta and 13 Jbeta. TCRdb reprocessed the immunoSEQ multiplex PCR reads with MiXCR, giving one entry per CDR3 protein. The table includes about 94,000 distinct CDR3 sequences, roughly 94% detected once. This clonotype was counted a single time. Sequencing was performed on CD4+ T cells from PBMCs. The sequence came from a human donor with Susac syndrome.

The CDR3 DNA reads TGTGCCAGCTCACCACGCCAGTGGGATGGCTACACCTTC. This encodes CASSPRQWDGYTF. The J gene is TRBJ1-2, the V gene TRBV18; D remains ambiguous. The CDR3 is 13 residues long. From germline, CDR1 is KGHSH and CDR2 LQKENI. Trimming removed 1 base from V and 6 bases from J, with 9 bases in between.